Listed here are 2 T cell receptor beta chains from one sample, sequenced in a study of identifying expanded T cells in peripheral blood. The repertoire was sequenced with immunoSEQ multiplex PCR; TCRdb's copy has only in-frame clones and lacks some. The data hold 91,000 or so clones, with roughly 90% observed a single time. Sequencing was done on a sample of blood. These receptors originate from a person aged 18 to 75 in good health.

The rearrangement uses TRBV7-3 and TRBJ2-2, with D perhaps matching TRBD1 (6 bases). The germline V and J ends were trimmed by 0 bases and 1 base, with 12 bases remaining between them. The CDR3 loop spans 17 amino acids. CDR1 and CDR2 (germline): SGHTA, FQGTGA. CDR3 residues: CASSLTPLGQNTGELFF. CDR3 sequence (DNA): TGTGCCAGCAGCTTAACCCCACTGGGACAGAACACCGGGGAGCTGTTTTTT.

The chain links TRBV15 to TRBJ2-4; D might be TRBD1 (7 bases). The CDR3 consists of 18 residues. The V end was cut by 2 bases, the J end by 0 bases, with 17 bases between. Per germline, CDR1 LNHNV and CDR2 YYDKDF (reference sequence). The CDR3 region is CATSRWKEGALAKNIQYF. The CDR3 DNA is TGTGCCACCAGCAGATGGAAGGAGGGGGCCTTAGCCAAAAACATTCAGTACTTC.